This T cell receptor (beta chain) was recorded in a study of Ad26.COV2.S vaccination and SARS-CoV-2 variants. Study-wide background: Once or twice, 56 days apart, Ad26.COV2.S was delivered intramuscularly.

The germline V gene encodes CDR1 MDHEN and CDR2 SYDVKM. There are 12 residues in the CDR3. Deletions cut 8 bases from V and 6 bases from J, with 14 bases between. Only in-frame clones appear in the TCRdb table, and some are missing; sequencing was by immunoSEQ multiplex PCR. The table records about 440,000 clones, 87% of them present only once. The study, taken as a whole, reports: Post-vaccination spike-specific CD8+ and CD4+ T cell responses reportedly had substantial breadth. Vaccine and placebo recipients had similar non-spike TCR breadth.

The sample's treatment: 19 received Ad26.COV2.S at low or high dose, single or two shots; 5 received placebo; per-sample allocation not given. The samples date from day 63 after the first vaccine or placebo injection. On this clone itself: The target antigen is unknown.

This TCR was recovered from a person between 18 and 59 years old who received the Ad26.COV2.S COVID-19 vaccine or a placebo. This specimen consisted of peripheral blood, obtained in a trial of Ad26.COV2.S vaccine versus placebo. The chain links TRBV28 to TRBJ2-7; D tentatively fits TRBD1 or TRBD2 (5 bases each). The CDR3 nucleotides are TGTGCCAGCTGGGACCTCCCCTCCGAGCAGTACTTC. Its protein product is CASWDLPSEQYF.